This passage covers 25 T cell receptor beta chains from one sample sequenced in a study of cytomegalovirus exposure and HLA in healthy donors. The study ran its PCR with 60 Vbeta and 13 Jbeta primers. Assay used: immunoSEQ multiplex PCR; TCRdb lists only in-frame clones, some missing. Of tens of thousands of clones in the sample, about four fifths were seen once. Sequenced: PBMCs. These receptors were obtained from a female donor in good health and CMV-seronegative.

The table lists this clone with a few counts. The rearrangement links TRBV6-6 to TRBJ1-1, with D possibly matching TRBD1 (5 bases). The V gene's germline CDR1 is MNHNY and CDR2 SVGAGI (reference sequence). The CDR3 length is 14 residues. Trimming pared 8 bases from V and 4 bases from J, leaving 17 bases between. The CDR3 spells CASEGSRVGTEAFF. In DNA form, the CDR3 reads TGTGCCAGCGAAGGTAGCAGGGTTGGCACTGAAGCTTTCTTT.

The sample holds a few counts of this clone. The CDR3 DNA reads TGTGCCAGCAGTTGGGCCGGGACAGGGGCGGACGAGCAGTACTTC. Amino acid sequence: CASSWAGTGADEQYF. V is TRBV2 and J is TRBJ2-7; TRBD1 agrees at 10 bases. Germline loops: CDR1 SNHLY, CDR2 FYNNEI. With V trimmed by 5 bases and J by 5 bases, 9 bases remained unmatched. The length of the CDR3 is 15 residues.

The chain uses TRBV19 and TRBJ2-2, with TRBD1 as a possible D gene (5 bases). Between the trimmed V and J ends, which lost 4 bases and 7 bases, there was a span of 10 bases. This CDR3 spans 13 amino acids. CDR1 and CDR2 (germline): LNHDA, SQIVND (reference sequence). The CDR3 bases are TGTGCCAGTAGTACAGGGCTGAACGGGGAGCTGTTTTTT. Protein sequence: CASSTGLNGELFF.

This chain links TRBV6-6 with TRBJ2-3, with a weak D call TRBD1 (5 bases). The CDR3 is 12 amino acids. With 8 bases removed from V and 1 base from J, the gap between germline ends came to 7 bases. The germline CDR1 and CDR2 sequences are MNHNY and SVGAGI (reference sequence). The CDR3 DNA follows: TGTGCCAGCGGGGCTGGCACAGATACGCAGTATTTT. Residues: CASGAGTDTQYF.

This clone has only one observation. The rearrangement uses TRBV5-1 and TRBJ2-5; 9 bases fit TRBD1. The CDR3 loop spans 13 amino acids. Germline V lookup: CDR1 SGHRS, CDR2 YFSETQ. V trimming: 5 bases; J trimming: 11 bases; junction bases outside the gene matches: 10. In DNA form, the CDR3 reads TGCGCCAGCAGTTCCGGGACAGGGAGTCCGCAGTACTTC. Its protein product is CASSSGTGSPQYF.

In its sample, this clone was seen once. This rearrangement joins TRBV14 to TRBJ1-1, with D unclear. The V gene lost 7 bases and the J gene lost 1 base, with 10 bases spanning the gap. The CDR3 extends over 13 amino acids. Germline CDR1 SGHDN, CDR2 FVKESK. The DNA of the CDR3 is TGTGCCAGCACCAAACAGACGAACACTGAAGCTTTCTTT. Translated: CASTKQTNTEAFF.

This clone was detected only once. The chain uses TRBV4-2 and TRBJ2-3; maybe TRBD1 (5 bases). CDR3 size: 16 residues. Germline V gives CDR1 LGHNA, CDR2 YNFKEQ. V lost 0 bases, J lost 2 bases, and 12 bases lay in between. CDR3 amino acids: CASSQDYLGVTDTQYF. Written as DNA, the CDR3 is TGTGCCAGCAGCCAAGATTATCTAGGGGTCACAGATACGCAGTATTTT.

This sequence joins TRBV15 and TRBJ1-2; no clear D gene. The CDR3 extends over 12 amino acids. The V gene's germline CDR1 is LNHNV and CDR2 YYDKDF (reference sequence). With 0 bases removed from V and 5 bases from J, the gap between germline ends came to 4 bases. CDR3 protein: CATSRDKYGYTF. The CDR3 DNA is TGTGCCACCAGCAGAGATAAATATGGCTACACCTTC.

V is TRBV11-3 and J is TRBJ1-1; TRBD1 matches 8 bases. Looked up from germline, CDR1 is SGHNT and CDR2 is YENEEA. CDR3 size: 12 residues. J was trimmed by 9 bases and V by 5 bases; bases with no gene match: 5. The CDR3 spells CASSPGQGQAFF. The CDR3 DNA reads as TGTGCCAGCAGCCCAGGACAGGGCCAAGCTTTCTTT. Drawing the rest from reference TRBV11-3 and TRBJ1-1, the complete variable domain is EAGVVQSPRYKIIEKKQPVAFWCNPISGHNTLYWYLQNLGQGPELLIRYENEEAVDDSQLPKDRFSAERLKGVDSTLKIQPAELGDSAVYLCASSPGQGQAFFGQGTRLTVV.

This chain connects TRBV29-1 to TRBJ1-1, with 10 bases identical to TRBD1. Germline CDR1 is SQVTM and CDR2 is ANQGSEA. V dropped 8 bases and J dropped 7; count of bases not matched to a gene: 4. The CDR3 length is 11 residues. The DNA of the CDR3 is TGCAGCAACCGGGACAGGGGTGAAGCTTTCTTT. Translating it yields CSNRDRGEAFF.

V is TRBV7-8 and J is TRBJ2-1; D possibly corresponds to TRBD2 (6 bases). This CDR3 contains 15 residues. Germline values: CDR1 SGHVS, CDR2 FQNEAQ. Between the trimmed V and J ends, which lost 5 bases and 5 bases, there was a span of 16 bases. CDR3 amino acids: CASSPRRVLDNEQFF. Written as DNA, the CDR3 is TGTGCCAGCAGCCCGCGGAGGGTCCTGGACAATGAGCAGTTCTTC.

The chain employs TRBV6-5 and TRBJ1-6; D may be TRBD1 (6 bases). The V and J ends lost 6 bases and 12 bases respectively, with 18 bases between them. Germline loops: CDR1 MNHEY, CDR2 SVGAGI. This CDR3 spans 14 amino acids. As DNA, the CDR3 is TGTGCCAGCAGCTCCAAACAGGGCACCGGACCCCTCCACTTT. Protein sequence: CASSSKQGTGPLHF.

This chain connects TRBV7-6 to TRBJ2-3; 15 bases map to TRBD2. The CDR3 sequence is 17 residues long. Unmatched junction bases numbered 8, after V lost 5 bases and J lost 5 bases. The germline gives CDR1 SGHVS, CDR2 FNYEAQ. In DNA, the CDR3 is TGTGCCAGCAGCCCACCCCGGGGACTAGCGGGGGGAGATACGCAGTATTTT. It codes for CASSPPRGLAGGDTQYF.

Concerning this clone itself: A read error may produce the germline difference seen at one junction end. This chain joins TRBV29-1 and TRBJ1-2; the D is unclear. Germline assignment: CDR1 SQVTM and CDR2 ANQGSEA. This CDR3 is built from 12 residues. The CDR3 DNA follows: TGCAGCATTGAAGACACAATCTATGGCTACACCTTC. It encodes CSIEDTIYGYTF.

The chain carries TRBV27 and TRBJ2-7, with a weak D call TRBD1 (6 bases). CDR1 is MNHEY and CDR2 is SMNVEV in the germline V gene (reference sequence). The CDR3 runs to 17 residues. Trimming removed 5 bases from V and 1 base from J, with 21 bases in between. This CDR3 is CASSPDTGWPSSYEQYF. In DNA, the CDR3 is TGTGCCAGCAGTCCAGACACAGGGTGGCCTAGTTCCTACGAGCAGTACTTC.

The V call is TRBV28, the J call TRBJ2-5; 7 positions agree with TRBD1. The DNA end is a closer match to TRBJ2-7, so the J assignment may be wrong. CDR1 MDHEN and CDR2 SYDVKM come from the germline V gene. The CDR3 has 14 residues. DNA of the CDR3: TGTGCCAGCAGGACATCGACAGGGTCCTACGAGCAGTACTTC. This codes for CASRTSTGSYEQYF.

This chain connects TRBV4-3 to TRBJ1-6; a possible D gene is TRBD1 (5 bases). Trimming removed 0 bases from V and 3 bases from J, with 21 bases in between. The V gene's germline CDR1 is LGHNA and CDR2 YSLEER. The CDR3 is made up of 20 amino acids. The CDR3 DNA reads TGCGCCAGCAGCCAAGAGTCCCCACGGCAGGGTAGCATCTATAATTCACCCCTCCACTTT. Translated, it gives CASSQESPRQGSIYNSPLHF.

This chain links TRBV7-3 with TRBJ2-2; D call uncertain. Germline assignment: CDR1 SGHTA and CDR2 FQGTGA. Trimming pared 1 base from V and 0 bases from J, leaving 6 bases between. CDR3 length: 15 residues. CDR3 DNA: TGTGCCAGCAGCTTAAACCCAGCGAACACCGGGGAGCTGTTTTTT. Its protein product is CASSLNPANTGELFF.

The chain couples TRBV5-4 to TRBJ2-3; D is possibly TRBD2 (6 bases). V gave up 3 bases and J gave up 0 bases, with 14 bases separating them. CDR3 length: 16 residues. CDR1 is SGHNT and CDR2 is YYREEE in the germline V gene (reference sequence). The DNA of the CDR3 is TGTGCCAGCAGCTCGCCGGGACGGGGGAGCACAGATACGCAGTATTTT. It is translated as CASSSPGRGSTDTQYF. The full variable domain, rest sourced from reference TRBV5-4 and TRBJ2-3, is ETGVTQSPTHLIKTRGQQVTLRCSSQSGHNTVSWYQQALGQGPQFIFQYYREEENGRGNFPPRFSGLQFPNYSSELNVNALELDDSALYLCASSSPGRGSTDTQYFGPGTRLTVL.

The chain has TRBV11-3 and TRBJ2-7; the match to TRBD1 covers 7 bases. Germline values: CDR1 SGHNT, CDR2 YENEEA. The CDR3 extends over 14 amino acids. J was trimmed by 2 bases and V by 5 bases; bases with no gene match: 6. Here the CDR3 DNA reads TGTGCCAGCAGCCCACGGGACAGCCCCTACGAGCAGTACTTC. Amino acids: CASSPRDSPYEQYF.

The CDR3 DNA sequence: TGCGCCAGCAGCCCCCTGGGTCGAGCGGGTTCCTACGAGCAGTACTTC. Translation gives CASSPLGRAGSYEQYF. This sequence joins TRBV4-1 and TRBJ2-7; maybe TRBD2 (6 bases). V was pared by 4 bases and J by 1 base, with 17 bases between. The CDR3 consists of 16 residues. Germline CDR1 reads MGHRA; CDR2 reads YSYEKL.

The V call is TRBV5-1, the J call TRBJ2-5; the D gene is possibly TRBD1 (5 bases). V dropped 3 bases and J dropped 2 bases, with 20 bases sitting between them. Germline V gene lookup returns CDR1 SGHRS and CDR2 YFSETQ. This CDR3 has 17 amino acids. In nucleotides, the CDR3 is TGCGCCAGCAGCTCAATGATCTCCAGGGAAGGGCAAGAGACCCAGTACTTC. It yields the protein CASSSMISREGQETQYF. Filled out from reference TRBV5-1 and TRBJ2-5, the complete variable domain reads KAGVTQTPRYLIKTRGQQVTLSCSPISGHRSVSWYQQTPGQGLQFLFEYFSETQRNKGNFPGRFSGRQFSNSRSEMNVSTLELGDSALYLCASSSMISREGQETQYFGPGTRLLVL.

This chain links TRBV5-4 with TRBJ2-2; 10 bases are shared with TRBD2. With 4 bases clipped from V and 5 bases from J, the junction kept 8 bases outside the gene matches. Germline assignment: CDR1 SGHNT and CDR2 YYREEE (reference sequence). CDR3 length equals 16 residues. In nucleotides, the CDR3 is TGTGCCAGCAGCCCTCTAGCGGGGGTAAGGACCGGGGAGCTGTTTTTT. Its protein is CASSPLAGVRTGELFF.

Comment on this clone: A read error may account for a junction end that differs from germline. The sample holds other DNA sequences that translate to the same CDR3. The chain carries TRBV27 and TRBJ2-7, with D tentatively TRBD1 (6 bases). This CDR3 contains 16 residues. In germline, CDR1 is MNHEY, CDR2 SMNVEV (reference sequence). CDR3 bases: TGTGCCAGCAGAACCGCAGGGGTCTTAAGCTCCTACGAACAGTACTTC. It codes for CASRTAGVLSSYEQYF.

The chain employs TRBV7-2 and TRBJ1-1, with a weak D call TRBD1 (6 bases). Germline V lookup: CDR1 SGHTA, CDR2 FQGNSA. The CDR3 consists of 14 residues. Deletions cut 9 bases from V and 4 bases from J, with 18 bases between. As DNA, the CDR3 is TGTGCCAGTAGGAAACAGGGAGGGTCCACTGAAGCTTTCTTT. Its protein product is CASRKQGGSTEAFF. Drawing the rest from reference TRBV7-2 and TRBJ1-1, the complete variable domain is GAGVSQSPSNKVTEKGKDVELRCDPISGHTALYWYRQSLGQGLEFLIYFQGNSAPDKSGLPSDRFSAERTGGSVSTLTIQRTQQEDSAVYLCASRKQGGSTEAFFGQGTRLTVV.